This T cell receptor beta chain stems from a study of cytomegalovirus exposure and HLA in healthy donors. Study-level points and caveats: It was confirmed in vitro that a few of the CMV-associated chains were specific for CMV antigens. The classifier was said to identify cytomegalovirus status with high specificity and sensitivity.

A few counts support this clone. As yet, its antigen is unknown. V trimming: 6 bases; J trimming: 2 bases; junction bases outside the gene matches: 12. Looked up from germline, CDR1 is KGHSH and CDR2 is LQKENI. The length of the CDR3 is 16 residues. PCR employed 60 Vbeta and 13 Jbeta primers. Libraries were prepared by immunoSEQ multiplex PCR; TCRdb keeps only in-frame clonotypes and omits some of them. The data contain approximately 150,000 clones, 84% of them singletons. The TCR sequence derives from a boy between 2 and 10 years old in good health and CMV-seronegative. Sequenced: PBMCs. The chain couples TRBV18 to TRBJ2-7, with TRBD2 matching over 8 bases. The CDR3 nucleotides are TGTGCCAGCTCGGTTGTAAAGACTAGCGAAACCTACGAGCAGTACTTC. Protein product: CASSVVKTSETYEQYF.